Following are 32 T cell receptor beta chains from one sample sequenced in a study of shared clonotypes between healthy human individuals (dated by TCRdb to the early 2020s). CD8 naive samples consisted of CD45RO-negative cells that were positively selected for CCR7, yielding a CD45RA+CCR7+ population without TemRA cells. Preparation of the library involved the immunoSEQ multiplex PCR assay. Entries here come from immuneACCESS through TCRdb and include only in-frame sequences with V and J called. Some clones fail to appear in such tables; in the studies checked, an unresolved V gene covers under half of the shortfall, and the cause of the remainder is unknown. Here the sample has under 1 million clones; roughly 96% occur a single time. Of the sample, about 0.22% falls within the top ten clones. Sequenced: naive CD8+ T cells sorted from blood. What the cell subset or site label conveys for this sample: CD45RA+CCR7+. The receptors come from a man younger than 40 in good health.

This rearrangement joins TRBV28 to TRBJ2-1; D ambiguous. With 3 bases removed from V and 4 bases from J, the gap between germline ends came to 10 bases. The CDR3 is 14 amino acids. CDR1 and CDR2 from the germline V gene are MDHEN and SYDVKM. The CDR3 spells CASSLVVGYNEQFF. CDR3 nucleotides: TGTGCCAGCAGTTTGGTAGTGGGGTACAATGAGCAGTTCTTC. Full variable domain (outside the CDR3, taken from reference TRBV28 and TRBJ2-1): DVKVTQSSRYLVKRTGEKVFLECVQDMDHENMFWYRQDPGLGLRLIYFSYDVKMKEKGDIPEGYSVSREKKERFSLILESASTNQTSMYLCASSLVVGYNEQFFGPGTRLTVL.

Concerning this clone: This sample also contains other DNA sequences that code for the same CDR3. The rearrangement links TRBV30 to TRBJ1-1; D not certain. The CDR3 runs to 14 residues. The germline V and J ends were trimmed by 0 bases and 0 bases, with 8 bases remaining between them. Per the germline V gene, CDR1 is GTSNPN and CDR2 is SVGIG (reference sequence). In DNA, the CDR3 is TGTGCCTGGAGTGTAGGTCAGATGAACACTGAAGCTTTCTTT. It specifies CAWSVGQMNTEAFF.

This chain joins TRBV21-1 and TRBJ2-7; no check of the table's D call, TRBD1, against the DNA was made. TRBV21-1 is tagged as a pseudogene. The CDR3 loop spans 13 amino acids. Here the CDR3 reads CASPQKTPYEQYF. The CDR3 bases are TGTGCCAGCCCGCAGAAAACCCCCTACGAGCAGTACTTC.

Of note for this clone: At one end the junction does not follow the germline gene, possibly because of a read error. The chain links TRBV6-5 to TRBJ2-7; 13 nucleotides line up with TRBD2. Germline V gene sequence: CDR1 MNHEY, CDR2 SVGAGI. The CDR3 has 11 amino acids. CDR3 amino acids: CASRLTSGRSF. The CDR3 DNA reads as TGTGCCAGCAGACTGACTAGCGGGAGGAGCTTC.

This clone occurred once. The V and J genes are TRBV7-9 and TRBJ1-1; 7 nucleotides match TRBD1. Germline values: CDR1 SEHNR, CDR2 FQNEAQ (reference sequence). The trim removed 5 bases at V and 1 base at J, leaving 7 bases unmatched. The CDR3 sequence is 15 residues long. The CDR3 sequence: CASSPVDRANTEAFF. CDR3 bases: TGTGCCAGCAGCCCCGTAGACAGGGCGAACACTGAAGCTTTCTTT. Full variable domain (missing parts from reference TRBV7-9 and TRBJ1-1): DTGVSQNPRHKITKRGQNVTFRCDPISEHNRLYWYRQTLGQGPEFLTYFQNEAQLEKSRLLSDRFSAERPKGSFSTLEIQRTEQGDSAMYLCASSPVDRANTEAFFGQGTRLTVV.

This rearrangement joins TRBV6-1 to TRBJ2-7; 7 bases are shared with TRBD2. This CDR3 contains 13 residues. The germline CDR1 and CDR2 sequences are MNHNS and SASEGT. V gave up 7 bases and J gave up 0 bases; unmatched junction bases: 3. CDR3 residues: CASTRTSSYEQYF. CDR3 bases: TGTGCCAGCACTAGGACTAGCTCCTACGAGCAGTACTTC.

This chain links TRBV6-5 with TRBJ2-7; a possible D gene is TRBD2 (5 bases). The CDR3 length is 15 residues. V lost 6 bases and J 0 bases, leaving 15 bases between the germline ends. Germline loops: CDR1 MNHEY, CDR2 SVGAGI. In DNA form, the CDR3 reads TGTGCCAGCAGCTCCCGGAGAGGGAGCTCCTACGAGCAGTACTTC. As protein: CASSSRRGSSYEQYF.

This chain connects TRBV4-3 to TRBJ2-1, with 12 bases aligning to TRBD2. The CDR3 covers 15 residues. J was trimmed by 6 bases and V by 4 bases; bases with no gene match: 4. CDR1 LGHNA and CDR2 YSLEER come from the germline V gene. The CDR3, as DNA: TGCGCCAGCAGCCGGGGACTAGCGGGCTCCAATGAGCAGTTCTTC. Translated: CASSRGLAGSNEQFF.

As to this clone: This same CDR3 is encoded by further DNA sequences in the sample. The chain combines TRBV2 with TRBJ2-2; D remains unclear. The ends were cut back, 4 bases at V and 2 bases at J, with 8 bases in the middle. This CDR3 spans 14 amino acids. Per the germline V gene, CDR1 is SNHLY and CDR2 is FYNNEI. The CDR3 reads CASSVGHNTGELFF. The CDR3 DNA reads TGTGCCAGCAGTGTCGGGCATAACACCGGGGAGCTGTTTTTT.

The chain employs TRBV7-9 and TRBJ2-5, with 8 bases lining up with TRBD1. V was pared by 6 bases and J by 6 bases, with 9 bases of the junction left unmatched. The V gene's germline CDR1 is SEHNR and CDR2 FQNEAQ (reference sequence). The CDR3 sequence is 14 residues long. CDR3 loop: CASRQETGGQTQYF. The CDR3 region has the DNA TGTGCCAGCAGACAAGAAACAGGGGGACAGACCCAGTACTTC.

The rearrangement joins TRBV27 to TRBJ2-3; 8 bases agree with TRBD2. Losses at the gene ends were 4 bases for V and 1 base for J; bases not matched to a gene: 4. The CDR3 is 15 amino acids. Looked up from germline, CDR1 is MNHEY and CDR2 is SMNVEV (reference sequence). The chain's CDR3 is CASSSPTSGTDTQYF. DNA for the CDR3: TGTGCCAGCAGTTCCCCGACTAGCGGCACAGATACGCAGTATTTT.

This clone showed up just once. V and J are TRBV6-6 and TRBJ1-1; D not resolved. The germline gives CDR1 MNHNY, CDR2 SVGAGI (reference sequence). CDR3 length: 13 residues. Trimming stripped 5 bases from V and 6 bases from J, with 13 bases between. The CDR3 protein is CASSKAGFAEAFF. As DNA, the CDR3 is TGTGCCAGCAGTAAGGCGGGGTTCGCTGAAGCTTTCTTT.

This rearrangement joins TRBV7-2 to TRBJ2-2; 9 nucleotides agree with TRBD2. The CDR3 is 17 amino acids. CDR1 is SGHTA, CDR2 FQGNSA, per germline. The V segment lost 4 bases and the J segment 0 bases; nucleotides outside the gene matches: 6. CDR3 residues: CASSWASGNPNTGELFF. CDR3 sequence (DNA): TGTGCCAGCAGCTGGGCTAGCGGGAATCCGAACACCGGGGAGCTGTTTTTT.

V usage is TRBV9 and J usage is TRBJ2-3, with 14 bases lining up with TRBD2. The CDR3 sequence is 20 residues long. Unmatched junction bases numbered 19, after V lost 4 bases and J lost 6 bases. Germline V gene lookup returns CDR1 SGDLS and CDR2 YYNGEE. The CDR3 region is CASSSSLRGLAGVGSDTQYF. CDR3 DNA sequence: TGTGCCAGCAGCTCTAGTCTAAGGGGACTAGCGGGAGTGGGGTCGGATACGCAGTATTTT.

A single count supports this clone. V gene TRBV7-9 combines with J gene TRBJ1-4; D is uncertain. Trimming cost V 5 bases and J 1 base, with 14 bases left between them. CDR3 length: 16 amino acids. Germline V gene lookup returns CDR1 SEHNR and CDR2 FQNEAQ (reference sequence). The CDR3 DNA reads TGTGCCAGCAGCCTCGGGAAAACAGTAACTAATGAAAAACTGTTTTTT. Protein product: CASSLGKTVTNEKLFF.

The chain is built from TRBV6-5 and TRBJ2-7; TRBD1 or TRBD2 may be the D gene (5 bases each). The CDR3 extends over 12 amino acids. The germline CDR1 and CDR2 sequences are MNHEY and SVGAGI. V was cut by 8 bases and J by 2 bases, with 10 bases left in between. For the CDR3, the DNA is TGTGCCAGCTCGAGGGGCACCTACGAGCAGTACTTC. Its protein product is CASSRGTYEQYF.

J is TRBJ2-1 and V is TRBV4-1; 7 positions match TRBD1. In germline, CDR1 is MGHRA, CDR2 YSYEKL. The CDR3 is 14 residues long. The trim removed 3 bases at V and 4 bases at J, leaving 3 bases unmatched. This CDR3 is CASSQDRPYNEQFF. In DNA, the CDR3 is TGCGCCAGCAGCCAGGACAGGCCATACAATGAGCAGTTCTTC.

The rearrangement links TRBV7-8 to TRBJ2-7; D possibly corresponds to TRBD2 (6 bases). The CDR3 is 17 residues long. Germline-derived CDR1 and CDR2 are SGHVS and FQNEAQ. V was pared by 1 base and J by 0 bases, with 16 bases between. The CDR3 protein is CASSLERRGTPSYEQYF. As DNA, the CDR3 is TGTGCCAGCAGCTTAGAGAGGCGGGGTACCCCCTCCTACGAGCAGTACTTC. Full variable domain (remainder filled in from reference TRBV7-8 and TRBJ2-7): GAGVSQSPRYKVAKRGQDVALRCDPISGHVSLFWYQQALGQGPEFLTYFQNEAQLDKSGLPSDRFFAERPEGSVSTLKIQRTQQEDSAVYLCASSLERRGTPSYEQYFGPGTRLTVT.

This chain joins TRBV5-1 and TRBJ1-5; D uncertain. There are 16 residues in the CDR3. Germline values: CDR1 SGHRS, CDR2 YFSETQ. The V end was cut by 7 bases, the J end by 1 base, with 18 bases between. The CDR3 protein is CASSLSPDASNQPQHF. Here the CDR3 DNA reads TGCGCCAGCTCCCTCTCCCCGGACGCAAGCAATCAGCCCCAGCATTTT.

The chain links TRBV18 to TRBJ2-7; the match to TRBD2 covers 8 bases. The V segment lost 2 bases and the J segment 4 bases; nucleotides outside the gene matches: 7. The CDR3 runs 15 residues. Germline loops: CDR1 KGHSH, CDR2 LQKENI. The CDR3 DNA sequence: TGTGCCAGCTCACCAATGCGGGAGGCGACATACGAGCAGTACTTC. It encodes CASSPMREATYEQYF.

This chain connects TRBV5-4 to TRBJ2-7, with 11 bases identical to TRBD2. The CDR3 has 15 amino acids. The V segment lost 5 bases and the J segment 6 bases; nucleotides outside the gene matches: 10. Germline V gene sequence: CDR1 SGHNT, CDR2 YYREEE (reference sequence). CDR3 sequence reads: CASSLISGRASEQYF. CDR3 nucleotides: TGTGCCAGCAGTTTAATTAGCGGGAGGGCCTCCGAGCAGTACTTC.

The rearrangement uses TRBV2 and TRBJ2-2; a weak D match, TRBD2 (6 bases). CDR3 size: 16 residues. CDR1 SNHLY and CDR2 FYNNEI come from the germline V gene. V gave up 3 bases and J gave up 5 bases, with 16 bases separating them. CDR3 DNA sequence: TGTGCCAGCAGTGAGGGACTTGGCCTGGGAACCGGGGAGCTGTTTTTT. Its translation: CASSEGLGLGTGELFF.

The rearrangement links TRBV28 to TRBJ1-1; possibly TRBD1 for D (5 bases). V was clipped by 4 bases and J by 1 base, with 10 bases between them. Germline V lookup: CDR1 MDHEN, CDR2 SYDVKM. The CDR3 is made up of 14 amino acids. The CDR3 reads CASSWLGQNTEAFF. As DNA, the CDR3 is TGTGCCAGCAGTTGGCTAGGACAGAACACTGAAGCTTTCTTT.

V usage is TRBV6-5 and J usage is TRBJ1-4, with 7 bases identical to TRBD1. Trimming cost V 10 bases and J 6 bases; bases outside gene matches: 8. Germline-derived CDR1 and CDR2 are MNHEY and SVGAGI. The CDR3 is made up of 13 amino acids. This CDR3 is CATKTGIDEKLFF. CDR3 DNA: TGTGCCACCAAGACAGGGATAGATGAAAAACTGTTTTTT.

There are a few counts of this clone. The gene calls are TRBV2 and TRBJ1-2; D is ambiguous. This CDR3 has 10 amino acids. The germline V and J ends were trimmed by 5 bases and 8 bases, with 6 bases remaining between them. In germline, CDR1 is SNHLY, CDR2 FYNNEI. CDR3 DNA: TGTGCCAGCAGTTCACCGGGCTACACCTTC. Translation gives CASSSPGYTF.

The rearrangement links TRBV30 to TRBJ2-1; D perhaps matches TRBD2 (5 bases). CDR3 length: 17 amino acids. Germline CDR1 GTSNPN, CDR2 SVGIG (reference sequence). Trimming removed 0 bases at V and 9 bases at J, with 24 bases between. CDR3 in DNA: TGTGCCTGGAGTGTATCTGCCGGGGAGAAGATACTAGGTGAGCAGTTCTTC. Translated, it gives CAWSVSAGEKILGEQFF.

The chain combines TRBV11-3 with TRBJ2-2; TRBD1 is a possible D gene (6 bases). CDR1 is SGHNT and CDR2 is YENEEA in the germline V gene. This CDR3 comprises 17 residues. The V gene lost 0 bases and the J gene lost 5 bases, with 16 bases spanning the gap. The CDR3 DNA sequence: TGTGCCAGCAGCTTAGATGCGTATCAGGGGTTTACCGGGGAGCTGTTTTTT. This translates into CASSLDAYQGFTGELFF.

The chain carries TRBV10-3 and TRBJ2-7; D call uncertain. The V and J ends lost 0 bases and 1 base respectively, with 7 bases between them. This CDR3 spans 14 amino acids. CDR1 is ENHRY, CDR2 SYGVKD, per germline. CDR3 sequence (DNA): TGTGCCATCAGTGAGTCTGGGCAGTCCTACGAGCAGTACTTC. Its protein product is CAISESGQSYEQYF.

The chain couples TRBV11-2 to TRBJ1-4; D is possibly TRBD1 (5 bases). Germline CDR1 reads SGHAT; CDR2 reads FQNNGV. This CDR3 is 19 amino acids long. V lost 1 base to trimming and J lost 0 bases, with 18 bases between them. The CDR3, as DNA: TGTGCCAGCAGCTTAGGGGGGGGAGACAGTGCGACAACTAATGAAAAACTGTTTTTT. Its protein product is CASSLGGGDSATTNEKLFF.

V usage is TRBV11-2 and J usage is TRBJ1-2; D uncertain. Germline V gene lookup returns CDR1 SGHAT and CDR2 FQNNGV. V lost 4 bases to trimming and J lost 0 bases, with 9 bases between them. The CDR3 spans 14 residues. CDR3 region: CASSSQRANYGYTF. CDR3 nucleotide sequence: TGTGCCAGCAGCTCCCAGAGAGCTAACTATGGCTACACCTTC.

This clone was recorded only once. The rearrangement joins TRBV19 to TRBJ2-7; D gene uncertain. The CDR3 totals 15 residues. Germline V gives CDR1 LNHDA, CDR2 SQIVND (reference sequence). Trimming took off 4 bases at V and 5 bases at J, with 18 bases between the two ends. CDR3 nucleotides: TGTGCCAGTAGTACCTCCCGCAACGTTCTCGACGAGCAGTACTTC. Protein: CASSTSRNVLDEQYF. Variable domain in full (rest from reference TRBV19 and TRBJ2-7): DGGITQSPKYLFRKEGQNVTLSCEQNLNHDAMYWYRQDPGQGLRLIYYSQIVNDFQKGDIAEGYSVSREKKESFPLTVTSAQKNPTAFYLCASSTSRNVLDEQYFGPGTRLTVT.

V gene TRBV30 combines with J gene TRBJ1-1, with a weak D call TRBD1 (6 bases). Germline lookup yields CDR1 GTSNPN and CDR2 SVGIG (reference sequence). This CDR3 region has 13 residues. Trimming removed 6 bases at V and 0 bases at J, with 11 bases between. As DNA, the CDR3 is TGTGCCTGCCCGGACAGATTGAACACTGAAGCTTTCTTT. This translates into CACPDRLNTEAFF.